Sequencing of this TCR beta chain was carried out in a study of OX40 agonist ivuxolimab in advanced cancers. Study information: The patients got ivuxolimab, which is an agonistic anti-OX40 (CD134) antibody. Patients received ivuxolimab, an intravenous treatment, every 2 weeks at 0.01 to 10 mg/kg.

The count of this clone is one. Its matching antigen is unknown. Some clones are missing from TCRdb's copy, which holds only in-frame ones; the method was immunoSEQ multiplex PCR. The sample includes about 51,000 clones, roughly 84% of them seen just once. The V and J ends lost 3 bases and 0 bases respectively, with 6 bases between them. CDR3 length: 14 residues. In germline, CDR1 is SGHVS, CDR2 FQNEAQ. Study conclusions and caveats: The study found among the lowest clonal expansion in partial responders at 0.1-3.0 mg/kg.

Sequencing used CD4+ or CD8+ T cells sorted from blood, obtained in a trial of the OX40 agonist ivuxolimab. The clonotype originates from an adult with an advanced solid tumor such as melanoma, head and neck, liver or kidney cancer. This rearrangement joins TRBV7-8 to TRBJ2-1, with D unclear. CDR3 sequence (DNA): TGTGCCAGCAGCTTGCTGTTCTCCTACAATGAGCAGTTCTTC. This codes for CASSLLFSYNEQFF.